Given below is one T cell receptor beta chain in context. The clone's antigen remains unknown. This entry is derived from a study of CXCR3-negative and CXCR3-positive naive CD8 T cells (dated by TCRdb to between 2019 and 2020). Broadly, across the study: In total, roughly 150 million TRB reads were obtained, or roughly 1.5 +/- 0.3 million reads per library. Data from 11 donors, pooled across two independent experiments, went into the diversity and physicochemical repertoire analyses. Naive subsets from about five donors and memory cells from 3 donors were included in the TRBV-TRBJ cluster analysis. General study outcomes and caveats: Within the same donor, TRBV-TRBJ usage looked similar between naive CXCR3-negative and CXCR3-positive cells, but memory cells had distinct patterns. Because surface CD5, which is linked to self-reactivity in mice, was comparable between the naive subsets, TCR interaction strength was also inferred from the physicochemical properties of TRB CDR3s. Because CXCR3 expression was partially decreased after cryopreservation, freshly isolated PBMCs were used for most assays. Repertoire diversity was comparably high in both naive subsets but much lower in memory CD8+ T cells. TRB CDR3s from CXCR3-positive naive cells showed higher hydrophobicity (lower Kidera factor 4), lower energy, and higher strength and volume indices than CXCR3-negative naive cells.

For every CD8+ T cell subset, hundreds of thousands of cells were flow-sorted straight into RLT lysis buffer, and each subset was sorted in triplicate. To keep memory contaminants out, a stringent definition of naive CD8+ T cells was applied: CD45RO-CCR7+CD27+CD95-. Using standard density gradient centrifugation, peripheral blood mononuclear cells were isolated from buffy coats. Naive CXCR3-negative and CXCR3-positive CD8+ T cells were flow-sorted using a FACSAria III. Total RNA was extracted from sorted cells with an RNeasy Mini Kit. Reads for this sample came from a NextSeq 550. The Human TCR Profiling Kit (MiLaboratory) was used to prepare UMI-labeled 5' RACE TRB cDNA libraries. The full amount of extracted RNA was used for cDNA synthesis, and the full amount of resulting cDNA was used for PCR amplification. The libraries were made side by side, with each library going through the same number of PCR cycles. In the authors' own workflow: With a minimum of two reads required per UMI, MIGEC and MiXCR pulled out about 57,000 +/- 9,900 unique UMI-labeled TRB cDNA molecules from each library. An average of approximately 40,000 +/- 10,000 functional in-frame TRB CDR3 nucleotide clonotypes without stop codons was found per library. After each sample was downsampled to 5000 UMI-labeled TRB molecules, VDJtools was used to calculate diversity metrics such as normalized Shannon-Wiener and Chao1. VDJtools was used to calculate clonotype-size-weighted physicochemical properties of the central five CDR3 residues, namely interaction energy, strength, volume and Kidera factor 4. TCRdb reprocessed the reads, reporting each CDR3 protein sequence once and no DNA. TCRdb, not the original authors, processed these V and J calls. The table of this sample itemizes approximately 98,000 distinct CDR3 sequences. The leading ten clones occupy about 1% of the sample.

Based on the germline V gene, the CDR1 and CDR2 sequences are MNHEY and SVGAGI. The CDR3 goes from the cysteine to the phenylalanine over 13 residues. Only the protein sequence is given. The TCR was taken from a human donor in good health. Some clones in this sample may be carry-over from other donors' samples. The specimen was naive CXCR3+ CD8+ T cells from blood. The sample's cell subset or site label is to be understood as: CD45RO-CCR7+CD27+CD95- naive CD8+ T cells expressing CXCR3 (TNR3+). The chain is encoded by TRBV6-5 joined to TRBJ1-2. The CDR3 here reads CASSYSDNYGYTF.